The source of this T cell receptor beta chain is a study of shared clonotypes between healthy human individuals. Study conclusions and caveats: When compared with the clonotypes that were shared by all four sorted-subset donors, the non-shared clonotypes turned out to have lower generation probabilities.

TCRdb's table, derived via immunoSEQ multiplex PCR, lists solely in-frame clones and lacks some. The table has 2 million to 2.5 million clones, approximately 95% seen once. V was shortened by 0 bases and J by 6 bases, with 7 bases between the two germline ends. Germline V CDR1 and CDR2: SGHTS, YDEGEE. The CDR3 is 13 residues long. For this clone: Its target is not known.

The material sequenced was naive CD4+ T cells from PBMCs. Subset here: CD45RA+ positively selected. The rearrangement links TRBV5-8 to TRBJ1-5, with no clear D. The sequence was collected from a man between 18 and 35 years old in good health. Some clones in this sample may be carry-over from other donors' samples. The DNA of the CDR3 is TGTGCCAGCAGCTTGGACGGTTTTCAGCCCCAGCATTTT. Its protein product is CASSLDGFQPQHF.